This T cell receptor beta chain was recorded in a study of PD-1 and CTLA-4 blockade in melanoma. A remark on this clone: One end of the junction fails to match germline, which may point to a read error.

Germline V gives CDR1 SSHAT, CDR2 FNYEAQ (reference sequence). The CDR3 loop spans 15 amino acids. Here immunoSEQ multiplex PCR was the method, and the copy in TCRdb shows in-frame clones only, minus some. The sample shows 28,000 or so clones, approximately 90% of them seen only once. The receptor was isolated from a human donor with melanoma. The chain couples TRBV7-7 to TRBJ2-7, with 8 bases identical to TRBD2. Source: CD8+ T cells from peripheral blood, taken from a patient given anti-PD-1 treatment. The DNA of the CDR3 is TGTGCTAGCAGCTTAGATGATAGCGGGAACTACGAGCAGTACTTC. Protein product: CASSLDDSGNYEQYF.